This T cell receptor beta chain stems from a study of blood T cells in healthy people across ages. Study observations and caveats: More naive CD4+ cells and higher diversity marked long-lived donors relative to aged donors. Older age coincided with a roughly linear decline in TCR beta diversity per million T cells.

The germline gives CDR1 MNHEY, CDR2 SVGEGT. The CDR3 is made up of 16 amino acids. Comments on this clonotype: Its antigen remains unknown. The junction departs from germline at one end; a sequencing error may be responsible.

Primed by a sample-barcoded 5' primer and a J-beta primer mix, a second PCR proceeded for 7 to 11 cycles. A template-switch adaptor that had 12 random nucleotides put a tag on each cDNA molecule. Every sample produced at least 2.5 million CDR3-containing paired-end reads. TCRdb ran MiXCR on the 5' RACE reads and lists one entry per CDR3 protein. The profile shows fewer than 2 million distinct CDR3 sequences, 30% to 40% of them singletons. This TCR was recovered from a human donor in good health. V gene TRBV6-2 or TRBV6-3 combines with J gene TRBJ1-2, with D possibly being TRBD1 (5 bases). Sequencing used blood. CDR3 DNA: TGTGCCAGCAGTGCCCCGGGTACAGGAGCTAACTATGACTACACCTTC. Its protein product is CASSAPGTGANYDYTF.